The 10 T cell receptor beta chains below come from one sample, sequenced in a study of OX40 agonist ivuxolimab in advanced cancers. Clones were read by immunoSEQ multiplex PCR, and TCRdb kept only the in-frame ones, dropping some. The repertoire consists of 60,000 to 70,000 clones, with about 88% occurring once and the leading ten covering approximately 0.25%. The sequences come from CD4+ or CD8+ T cells sorted from blood, collected in a trial of the OX40 agonist ivuxolimab. The source of these receptors is an adult with an advanced solid tumor such as melanoma, head and neck, liver or kidney cancer.

The chain uses TRBV6-5 and TRBJ1-3; D remains ambiguous. Trimming took 2 bases from V and 0 from J, leaving 8 bases between them. The CDR3 is 15 amino acids. In germline, CDR1 is MNHEY, CDR2 SVGAGI. The CDR3 spells CASSYISGSGNTIYF. The CDR3 DNA reads as TGTGCCAGCAGTTACATCTCGGGCTCTGGAAACACCATATATTTT.

This clone was seen a single time. This sequence joins TRBV10-2 and TRBJ1-1; tentatively, D is TRBD1 (5 bases). Between the trimmed V and J ends, which lost 4 bases and 3 bases, there was a span of 9 bases. CDR1 is WSHSY and CDR2 is SAAADI in the germline V gene. The CDR3 runs to 13 residues. CDR3 residues: CASSVGVDTEAFF. Written as DNA, the CDR3 is TGCGCCAGCAGTGTGGGGGTCGACACTGAAGCTTTCTTT.

The chain carries TRBV7-2 and TRBJ2-5, with TRBD2 matching 7 bases. In germline, CDR1 is SGHTA, CDR2 FQGNSA. This CDR3 has 15 amino acids. V lost 2 bases, J lost 5 bases, and 8 bases stayed unmatched. CDR3 loop: CASSLNPGGVETQYF. The CDR3 DNA follows: TGTGCCAGCAGCTTAAATCCGGGAGGTGTGGAGACCCAGTACTTC.

The chain combines TRBV5-1 with TRBJ2-1; 7 nucleotides match TRBD1. This CDR3 region has 13 residues. Germline CDR1 SGHRS, CDR2 YFSETQ. The ends lost 7 bases at V and 5 bases at J; junction bases unmatched: 6. The CDR3 loop is CASWGQTHNEQFF. The CDR3 bases are TGCGCCAGCTGGGGACAGACTCACAATGAGCAGTTCTTC.

The chain recombines TRBV10-3 with TRBJ2-7, with 7 bases matching TRBD1. CDR3 length equals 15 residues. Per the germline V gene, CDR1 is ENHRY and CDR2 is SYGVKD. V shed 3 bases and J 0 bases; nucleotides not matched to a gene: 5. CDR3 sequence reads: CAISDPGTDSYEQYF. The CDR3 DNA is TGTGCCATCAGTGATCCGGGGACAGACTCCTACGAGCAGTACTTC.

This clone was seen once. The chain uses TRBV6-1 and TRBJ1-3; D may be TRBD1 (5 bases). Germline V gene data show CDR1 as MNHNS and CDR2 as SASEGT. This CDR3 contains 15 residues. Trimming removed 6 bases from V and 0 bases from J, with 12 bases in between. The CDR3 loop is CASRTTVSSGNTIYF. For the CDR3, the DNA is TGTGCCAGCAGGACGACAGTAAGCTCTGGAAACACCATATATTTT.

This chain links TRBV29-1 with TRBJ1-1; D not resolved. This CDR3 spans 16 amino acids. Trimming took 4 bases from V and 0 from J, leaving 18 bases between them. Germline CDR1 and CDR2: SQVTM and ANQGSEA. The CDR3, as DNA: TGCAGCGTTGGATATCGGGAGTTTGAGATGAACACTGAAGCTTTCTTT. Protein product: CSVGYREFEMNTEAFF.

This CDR3 is CASSLGLRGLSSYNEQFF. CDR3 DNA: TGTGCCAGCAGCTTGGGGCTGAGGGGCCTGAGCTCCTACAATGAGCAGTTCTTC. V usage is TRBV7-2 and J usage is TRBJ2-1, with D perhaps given as TRBD1 or TRBD2 (5 bases each). The V gene lost 3 bases and the J gene lost 0 bases, with 18 bases spanning the gap. Looked up from germline, CDR1 is SGHTA and CDR2 is FQGNSA. This CDR3 is 18 amino acids long.

This rearrangement joins TRBV19 to TRBJ1-1; unclear D gene. CDR1 and CDR2 from the germline V gene are LNHDA and SQIVND (reference sequence). The CDR3 is 14 amino acids. The V end was cut by 5 bases, the J end by 6 bases, with 16 bases between. CDR3 DNA: TGTGCCAGTAGTTGGATAAGCCCGACCCCTGAAGCTTTCTTT. It yields the protein CASSWISPTPEAFF.

V is TRBV7-2 and J is TRBJ1-6; D is perhaps TRBD1 (5 bases). The V gene's germline CDR1 is SGHTA and CDR2 FQGNSA. Trimming removed 5 bases from V and 6 bases from J, with 14 bases in between. The CDR3 spans 15 residues. The CDR3 DNA reads TGTGCCAGCAGCCGGACCCCTGGGGGTAATTCACCCCTCCACTTT. Translating it yields CASSRTPGGNSPLHF.